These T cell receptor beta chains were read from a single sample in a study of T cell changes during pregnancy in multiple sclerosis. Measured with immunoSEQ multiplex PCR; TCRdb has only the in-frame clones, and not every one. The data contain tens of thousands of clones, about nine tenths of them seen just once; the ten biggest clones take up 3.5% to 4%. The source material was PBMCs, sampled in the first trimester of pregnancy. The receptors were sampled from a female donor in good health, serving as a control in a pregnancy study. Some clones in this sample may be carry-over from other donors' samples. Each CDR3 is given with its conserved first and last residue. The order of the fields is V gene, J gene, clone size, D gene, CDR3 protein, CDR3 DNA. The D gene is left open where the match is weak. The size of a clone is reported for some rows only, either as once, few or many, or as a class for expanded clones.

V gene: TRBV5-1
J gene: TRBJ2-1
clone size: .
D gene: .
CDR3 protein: CASSPLGSNEQFF
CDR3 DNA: TGCGCCAGCAGCCCACTAGGGTCGAATGAGCAGTTCTTC

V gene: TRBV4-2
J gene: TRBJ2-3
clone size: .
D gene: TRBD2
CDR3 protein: CASSQSLGLAGGIDTQYF
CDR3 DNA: TGTGCCAGCAGCCAATCTTTGGGACTAGCGGGGGGTATAGATACGCAGTATTTT

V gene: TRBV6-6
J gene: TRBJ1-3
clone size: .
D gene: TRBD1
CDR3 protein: CASRRDRGNTIYF
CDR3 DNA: TGTGCCAGCAGACGGGACAGGGGAAACACCATATATTTT

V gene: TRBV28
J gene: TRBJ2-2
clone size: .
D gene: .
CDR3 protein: CASSSQNTGELFF
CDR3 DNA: TGTGCCAGCAGTTCACAGAACACCGGGGAGCTGTTTTTT

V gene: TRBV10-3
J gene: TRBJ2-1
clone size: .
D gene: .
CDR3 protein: CAISEMWEARNEQFF
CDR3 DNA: TGTGCCATCAGTGAAATGTGGGAGGCTCGCAATGAGCAGTTCTTC

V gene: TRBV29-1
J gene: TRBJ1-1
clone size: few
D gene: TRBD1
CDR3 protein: CSVGQGYTEAFF
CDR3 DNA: TGCAGCGTGGGACAGGGCTACACTGAAGCTTTCTTT

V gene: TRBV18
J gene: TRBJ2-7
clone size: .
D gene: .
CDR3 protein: CASSPAPRQNPLSF
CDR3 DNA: TGTGCCAGCTCACCGGCCCCGAGACAAAACCCCCTGTCGTTC

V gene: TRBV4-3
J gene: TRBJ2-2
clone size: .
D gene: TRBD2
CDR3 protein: CASSQGTSGRTTGELFF
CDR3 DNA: TGCGCCAGCAGCCAAGGGACTAGCGGGAGGACCACCGGGGAGCTGTTTTTT

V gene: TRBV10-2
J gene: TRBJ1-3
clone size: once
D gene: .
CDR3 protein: CASRNGQSSGNTIYF
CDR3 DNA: TGCGCCAGCAGAAACGGACAGAGCTCTGGAAACACCATATATTTT

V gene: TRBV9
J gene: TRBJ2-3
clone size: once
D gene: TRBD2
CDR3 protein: CASSVTLRGGWGTDTQYF
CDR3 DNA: TGTGCCAGCAGCGTCACCCTGCGCGGGGGGTGGGGCACAGATACGCAGTATTTT

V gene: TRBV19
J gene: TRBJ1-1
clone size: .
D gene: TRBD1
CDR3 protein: CASSEQGIAEAFF
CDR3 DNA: TGTGCCAGTAGTGAACAGGGGATCGCTGAAGCTTTCTTT

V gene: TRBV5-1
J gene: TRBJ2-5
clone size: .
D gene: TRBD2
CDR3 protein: CASSRTRYETQYF
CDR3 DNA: TGCGCCAGCAGCCGGACTAGATATGAGACCCAGTACTTC

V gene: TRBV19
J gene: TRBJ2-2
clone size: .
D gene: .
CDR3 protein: CASSSYREGTGELFF
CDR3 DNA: TGTGCCAGTAGTAGCTACAGGGAAGGCACCGGGGAGCTGTTTTTT

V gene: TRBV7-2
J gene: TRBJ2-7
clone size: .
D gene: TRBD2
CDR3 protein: CASSLRTSGRAYEQYF
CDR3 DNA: TGTGCCAGCAGCTTAAGGACTAGCGGGAGGGCCTACGAGCAGTACTTC

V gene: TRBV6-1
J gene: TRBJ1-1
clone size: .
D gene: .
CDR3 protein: CASSRQDTEAFF
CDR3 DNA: TGTGCCAGCAGTCGACAGGACACTGAAGCTTTCTTT

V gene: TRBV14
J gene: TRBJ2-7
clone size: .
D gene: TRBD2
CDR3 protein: CASSALAGGEQYF
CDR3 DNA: TGTGCCAGCAGCGCATTGGCGGGAGGCGAGCAGTACTTC

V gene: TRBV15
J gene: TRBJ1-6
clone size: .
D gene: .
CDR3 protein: CATSRDRTVGRSPLHF
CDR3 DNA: TGTGCCACCAGCAGAGATAGGACAGTCGGTCGTTCACCCCTCCACTTT